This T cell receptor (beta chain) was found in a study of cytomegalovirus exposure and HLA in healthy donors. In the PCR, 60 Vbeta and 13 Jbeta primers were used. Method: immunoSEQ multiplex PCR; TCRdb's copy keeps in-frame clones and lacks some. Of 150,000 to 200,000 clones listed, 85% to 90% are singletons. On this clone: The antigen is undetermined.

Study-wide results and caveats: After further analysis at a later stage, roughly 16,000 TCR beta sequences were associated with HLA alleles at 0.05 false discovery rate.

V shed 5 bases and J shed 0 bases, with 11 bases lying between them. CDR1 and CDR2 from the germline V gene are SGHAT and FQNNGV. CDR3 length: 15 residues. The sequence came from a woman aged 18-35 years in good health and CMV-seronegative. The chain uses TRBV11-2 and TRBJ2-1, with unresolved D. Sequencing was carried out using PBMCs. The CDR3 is CASSRDVSSYNEQFF. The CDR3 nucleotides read TGTGCCAGCAGCCGAGATGTAAGCTCCTACAATGAGCAGTTCTTC.